Presented here are 19 T cell receptor beta chains from one specimen sequenced in a study of T-cell memory formation after mild COVID-19. MiXCR, applied by TCRdb to the 5' RACE reads, yields one record per CDR3 protein. The top ten hold 31% of the sample, which has tens of thousands of distinct CDR3 sequences, over 11% seen once. Sequenced input: PBMCs or a T cell subset sorted from them (not recorded which). These receptors were collected from an adult woman who had mild COVID-19 (a few samples of this study predate the infection). Cell type and time point are not known.

The chain uses TRBV2 and TRBJ1-2; 10 nucleotides match TRBD1. Germline V gives CDR1 SNHLY, CDR2 FYNNEI. The V segment lost 6 bases and the J segment 8 bases; nucleotides outside the gene matches: 9. This CDR3 comprises 14 residues. The CDR3 loop reads CASSRTGQGYGYTF. CDR3 sequence (DNA): TGTGCCAGCAGCCGAACGGGACAGGGGTACGGCTACACCTTC.

By share, this clonotype counts as medium-sized. V and J are TRBV6-4 and TRBJ1-1, with unresolved D. The V gene's germline CDR1 is MRHNA and CDR2 SNTAGT. There are 13 residues in the CDR3. Trimming pared 2 bases from V and 1 base from J, leaving 5 bases between. This chain's CDR3 is CASSDGENTEAFF. The CDR3 DNA reads as TGTGCCAGCAGTGACGGGGAGAACACTGAAGCTTTCTTT.

This clonotype came up a few times. The CDR3 region has the DNA TGTGCCACCAGTGGTGTCAGTGGTCAGGGTAGGCACACCTTC. Its protein is CATSGVSGQGRHTF. This rearrangement joins TRBV24-1 to TRBJ1-2; a possible D gene is TRBD1 (5 bases). This CDR3 spans 14 amino acids. V gave up 5 bases and J gave up 12 bases, with 21 bases separating them. The germline V gene has CDR1 KGHDR and CDR2 SFDVKD.

This sequence joins TRBV10-3 and TRBJ2-3; D remains ambiguous. CDR3 size: 14 residues. Germline CDR1 reads ENHRY; CDR2 reads SYGVKD. The ends were cut back, 4 bases at V and 3 bases at J, with 11 bases in the middle. The DNA for the CDR3 is TGTGCCATCAGTGGTCTGCCAGTTACAGATACGCAGTATTTT. Translating it yields CAISGLPVTDTQYF.

This clonotype was seen only a few times. This rearrangement joins TRBV29-1 to TRBJ1-1; D uncertain. V was trimmed by 5 bases and J by 1 base, leaving 17 bases between them. CDR1 and CDR2 from the germline V gene are SQVTM and ANQGSEA. The CDR3 length is 15 residues. CDR3 nucleotides: TGCAGCGTTTCATGGGAGGGAGTGGGGAACACTGAAGCTTTCTTT. This translates into CSVSWEGVGNTEAFF. The full variable domain, completed using reference TRBV29-1 and TRBJ1-1, is SAVISQKPSRDICQRGTSLTIQCQVDSQVTMMFWYRQQPGQSLTLIATANQGSEATYESGFVIDKFPISRPNLTFSTLTVSNMSPEDSSIYLCSVSWEGVGNTEAFFGQGTRLTVV.

This clonotype was seen many times. The V call is TRBV5-5, the J call TRBJ2-7; 7 bases are a match to TRBD2. In germline, CDR1 is SGHKS, CDR2 YYEKEE (reference sequence). V lost 0 bases to trimming and J lost 0 bases; unmatched junction nucleotides: 12. The length of the CDR3 is 18 residues. DNA of the CDR3: TGTGCCAGCAGCTTGGAGGCCTACCACGGGAGGACCTCCTACGAGCAGTACTTC. The encoded protein is CASSLEAYHGRTSYEQYF.

This chain connects TRBV7-2 to TRBJ2-3; 9 positions agree with TRBD2. The ends lost 3 bases at V and 1 base at J; junction bases unmatched: 2. Germline loops: CDR1 SGHTA, CDR2 FQGNSA. The CDR3 spans 15 residues. CDR3 DNA sequence: TGTGCCAGCAGCTTGCGGGGGGGTGGCACAGATACGCAGTATTTT. Its translation is CASSLRGGGTDTQYF. Combining the CDR3 with reference TRBV7-2 and TRBJ2-3 gives the whole variable domain GAGVSQSPSNKVTEKGKDVELRCDPISGHTALYWYRQSLGQGLEFLIYFQGNSAPDKSGLPSDRFSAERTGGSVSTLTIQRTQQEDSAVYLCASSLRGGGTDTQYFGPGTRLTVL.

In its sample, this clonotype was seen a few times. The chain joins TRBV6-6 to TRBJ1-4; possible D gene TRBD1, 6 bases. CDR1 is MNHNY and CDR2 is SVGAGI in the germline V gene (reference sequence). Trimming took off 4 bases at V and 17 bases at J, with 17 bases between the two ends. The CDR3 has 12 residues. Here the CDR3 reads CASSSDGQLFFF. The CDR3 DNA sequence: TGTGCCAGCAGTTCCGACGGACAGCTGTTTTTTTTT.

This clonotype occurred a few times. A junction boundary mismatches the germline segment, possibly from a read error. This chain uses TRBV7-7 with TRBJ2-2; 10 nucleotides agree with TRBD1. Germline V CDR1 and CDR2: SSHAT, FNYEAQ (reference sequence). CDR3 length equals 15 residues. The CDR3 is CASSLGTGVAGELFF. The CDR3 nucleotides read TGTGCTAGCAGCTTAGGGACAGGGGTCGCCGGGGAGCTGTTTTTT.

This clonotype was seen more than once but under ten times. The J gene is TRBJ1-2, the V gene TRBV15; D not resolved. The CDR3 runs to 17 residues. Trimming pared 0 bases from V and 0 bases from J, leaving 14 bases between. The germline gives CDR1 LNHNV, CDR2 YYDKDF (reference sequence). CDR3 in amino acids: CATSRERTALPNYGYTF. The CDR3 DNA reads TGTGCCACCAGCAGAGAGCGAACAGCCCTTCCTAACTATGGCTACACCTTC.

This clonotype has just a few counts. The genes are TRBV14 and TRBJ2-1, with TRBD2 matching over 11 bases. With V trimmed by 0 bases and J by 0 bases, 10 bases remained unmatched. The germline gives CDR1 SGHDN, CDR2 FVKESK. The CDR3 runs 20 residues. The CDR3 nucleotides read TGTGCCAGCAGCCAAGATAGGCTAGCGGGAGGCTGGAGCTCCTACAATGAGCAGTTCTTC. Translated, it gives CASSQDRLAGGWSSYNEQFF. Supplemented by reference TRBV14 and TRBJ2-1, the full variable domain reads EAGVTQFPSHSVIEKGQTVTLRCDPISGHDNLYWYRRVMGKEIKFLLHFVKESKQDESGMPNNRFLAERTGGTYSTLKVQPAELEDSGVYFCASSQDRLAGGWSSYNEQFFGPGTRLTVL.

The V gene is TRBV29-1, the J gene TRBJ1-2; D gene ambiguous. The germline V and J ends were trimmed by 7 bases and 8 bases, with 17 bases remaining between them. The germline V gene has CDR1 SQVTM and CDR2 ANQGSEA. The CDR3 runs 12 residues. This CDR3 reads CSAEWGGYGYTF. CDR3 in DNA: TGCAGCGCCGAATGGGGAGGGTACGGCTACACCTTC.

This clonotype was seen only a few times. The chain joins TRBV4-1 to TRBJ2-3; D is ambiguous. The germline V gene has CDR1 MGHRA and CDR2 YSYEKL. V was trimmed by 0 bases and J by 2 bases, leaving 6 bases between them. The CDR3 length is 14 residues. The CDR3 reads CASSQDDPTDTQYF. CDR3 nucleotide sequence: TGCGCCAGCAGCCAAGATGACCCCACAGATACGCAGTATTTT.

The CDR3 is CASSQAASGAYEQYF. The DNA for the CDR3 is TGCGCCAGCAGCCAAGCGGCTAGCGGGGCCTACGAGCAGTACTTC. This rearrangement joins TRBV4-1 to TRBJ2-7; 9 positions match TRBD2. The CDR3 loop spans 15 amino acids. Germline trimming cut 1 base from V and 2 bases from J; bases unmatched to any gene: 3. Germline V CDR1 and CDR2: MGHRA, YSYEKL.

V gene TRBV27 combines with J gene TRBJ2-7; 15 nucleotides agree with TRBD2. Germline trimming cut 8 bases from V and 6 bases from J; bases unmatched to any gene: 8. The CDR3 extends over 15 amino acids. From germline, CDR1 is MNHEY and CDR2 SMNVEV (reference sequence). The CDR3 nucleotides are TGTGCCAGCGGACTAGCGGGAGGGCCGGCTCTCGAGCAGTACTTC. This sequence encodes CASGLAGGPALEQYF.

This clonotype was found a few times. The chain carries TRBV12-3 or TRBV12-4 and TRBJ2-7; TRBD1 matches at 9 bases. This CDR3 is 16 amino acids long. J lost 4 bases, V lost 6 bases, and 13 bases had no gene match. The CDR3 sequence is CASSRLGQGKRYEQYF. The CDR3, as DNA: TGTGCCAGCAGCCGATTGGGACAGGGCAAACGGTACGAGCAGTACTTC.

The V call is TRBV18, the J call TRBJ2-3; no clear D gene. V was shortened by 0 bases and J by 3 bases, with 16 bases between the two germline ends. The CDR3 contains 17 residues. The germline V gene encodes CDR1 KGHSH and CDR2 LQKENI. The CDR3 DNA reads TGTGCCAGCTCACCACCTCTGGGCGATTCTCCGACAGATACGCAGTATTTT. It codes for CASSPPLGDSPTDTQYF.

The genes are TRBV3-1 and TRBJ1-2, with D possibly being TRBD1 (5 bases). Germline loops: CDR1 LGHDT, CDR2 YNNKEL (reference sequence). This CDR3 is built from 15 residues. V gave up 0 bases and J gave up 7 bases, with 15 bases separating them. The CDR3 DNA reads TGTGCCAGCAGCCAAGATCGCGGGACGGGACGTGGCTACACCTTC. As protein: CASSQDRGTGRGYTF.

This clonotype has only one observation. Just one base apart from a much larger clone, this may be a read error. The chain uses TRBV6-5 and TRBJ1-1; D is undetermined. The ends were cut back, 8 bases at V and 5 bases at J, with 15 bases in the middle. Germline V gene lookup returns CDR1 MNHEY and CDR2 SVGAGI. The CDR3 is made up of 13 amino acids. Here the CDR3 reads CASGQRVGTEAFF. CDR3 nucleotides: TGTGCCAGCGGTCAGCGGGTCGGGACTGAAGCTTTCTTT.